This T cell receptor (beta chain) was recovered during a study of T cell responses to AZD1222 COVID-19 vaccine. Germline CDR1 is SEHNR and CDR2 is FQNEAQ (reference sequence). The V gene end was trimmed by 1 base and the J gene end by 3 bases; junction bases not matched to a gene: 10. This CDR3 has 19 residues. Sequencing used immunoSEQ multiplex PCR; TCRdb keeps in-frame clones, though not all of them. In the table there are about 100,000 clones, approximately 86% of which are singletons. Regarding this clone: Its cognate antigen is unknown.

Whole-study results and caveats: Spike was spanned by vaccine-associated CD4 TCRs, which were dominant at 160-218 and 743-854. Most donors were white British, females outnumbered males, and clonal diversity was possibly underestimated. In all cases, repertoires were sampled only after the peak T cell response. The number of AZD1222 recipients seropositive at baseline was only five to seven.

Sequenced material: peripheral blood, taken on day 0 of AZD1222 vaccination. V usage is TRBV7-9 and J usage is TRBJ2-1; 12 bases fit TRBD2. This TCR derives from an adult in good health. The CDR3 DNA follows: TGTGCCAGCAGCTTAGGCCTAGCGGGAGGGGGGAGCGTCTACAATGAGCAGTTCTTC. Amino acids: CASSLGLAGGGSVYNEQFF.